A single sample gave rise to the 12 T cell receptor beta chains below, sequenced in a study of Graves' ophthalmopathy and Graves' hyperthyroidism. As the template, RNA transcripts were used to amplify TCR beta CDR3 regions. An opening RT-PCR round employed HTBI primers and preceded a second-round multiplex PCR. TCRdb independently ran MiXCR on the multiplex PCR reads; one entry per CDR3 protein. The profile shows almost 750,000 distinct CDR3 sequences, around 40% of them singletons. Sequencing was performed on peripheral blood. The receptor set was obtained from an adult man with Graves' ophthalmopathy.

This clonotype was recorded at least ten times. CDR3 residues: CASSAHGDTEAFF. CDR3 bases: TGTGCCAGCAGTGCCCACGGGGACACTGAAGCTTTCTTT. The chain has TRBV25-1 and TRBJ1-1; D uncertain. The germline V and J ends were trimmed by 4 bases and 3 bases, with 9 bases remaining between them. CDR1 is MGHDK, CDR2 SYGVNS, per germline. The CDR3 has 13 amino acids.

This clonotype came up many times. This sequence joins TRBV9 and TRBJ2-5; D may be TRBD1 (8 bases). V was cut by 3 bases and J by 1 base, with 13 bases left in between. In germline, CDR1 is SGDLS, CDR2 YYNGEE. The CDR3 contains 15 residues. The CDR3 protein is CASSERDRPQETQYF. The DNA for the CDR3 is TGTGCCAGCAGCGAGCGGGACAGGCCCCAAGAGACCCAGTACTTC.

This clonotype has ten or more counts. The chain carries TRBV7-9 and TRBJ1-2; D possibly corresponds to TRBD1 (6 bases). Germline V gene lookup returns CDR1 SEHNR and CDR2 FQNEAQ (reference sequence). There are 14 residues in the CDR3. Trimming took off 5 bases at V and 2 bases at J, with 12 bases between the two ends. For the CDR3, the DNA is TGTGCCAGCAGCCCGGACAGAGAAAACTATGGCTACACCTTC. As protein: CASSPDRENYGYTF.

This clonotype was observed at least ten times. The V and J genes are TRBV5-4 and TRBJ1-5; the D is unclear. In germline, CDR1 is SGHNT, CDR2 YYREEE (reference sequence). This CDR3 region has 12 residues. V was trimmed by 3 bases and J by 7 bases, leaving 8 bases between them. The CDR3 DNA is TGTGCCAGCAGCTCTGAAGACCAGCCCCAGCATTTT. This codes for CASSSEDQPQHF.

The gene calls are TRBV19 and TRBJ2-7; D gene unclear. Trimming left V 2 bases short and J 3 bases short, with 11 bases between. This CDR3 has 14 amino acids. Germline V gives CDR1 LNHDA, CDR2 SQIVND (reference sequence). The CDR3 protein is CASSISQASYEQYF. The DNA for the CDR3 is TGTGCCAGTAGTATATCCCAGGCGAGCTACGAGCAGTACTTC.

Points on this clonotype: Its ends do not fully match the called genes, so a read error is possible. This chain links TRBV5-4 with TRBJ2-7; tentatively, D is TRBD1 (7 bases). Germline assignment: CDR1 SGHNT and CDR2 YYREEE (reference sequence). This CDR3 is 17 amino acids long. Written as DNA, the CDR3 is TGCGCCAGCAGCTTGAATGTGGGTGGAGGGGGCAGCTACGAGCAGTACTTC. Amino acid sequence: CASSLNVGGGGSYEQYF.

This clonotype has a handful of counts. Compared with germline, one end of the junction differs, possibly owing to a read error. This rearrangement joins TRBV19 to TRBJ2-7; 8 bases line up with TRBD1. Germline V gives CDR1 LNHDA, CDR2 SQIVND (reference sequence). The CDR3 loop spans 13 amino acids. As DNA, the CDR3 is TGTGCCAGTAGAACCCGGGACAGGACGCAGATGAGGTTC. Protein: CASRTRDRTQMRF.

This clonotype was seen many times. The J gene is TRBJ2-5, the V gene TRBV7-9; no firm D call. The CDR3 totals 13 residues. V was shortened by 3 bases and J by 4 bases, with 9 bases between the two germline ends. The germline gives CDR1 SEHNR, CDR2 FQNEAQ (reference sequence). CDR3 loop: CASSLLPGETQYF. The CDR3 DNA reads as TGTGCCAGCAGCTTGTTACCGGGAGAGACCCAGTACTTC. Full variable domain (missing parts from reference TRBV7-9 and TRBJ2-5): DTGVSQNPRHKITKRGQNVTFRCDPISEHNRLYWYRQTLGQGPEFLTYFQNEAQLEKSRLLSDRFSAERPKGSFSTLEIQRTEQGDSAMYLCASSLLPGETQYFGPGTRLLVL.

Many counts were recorded for this clonotype. The rearrangement uses TRBV20-1 and TRBJ2-5; 9 bases align to TRBD1. Germline loops: CDR1 DFQATT, CDR2 SNEGSKA (reference sequence). V lost 5 bases to trimming and J lost 3 bases; unmatched junction nucleotides: 4. The CDR3 has 13 amino acids. CDR3 in amino acids: CSAVWTGEETQYF. In DNA form, the CDR3 reads TGCAGTGCTGTATGGACAGGGGAAGAGACCCAGTACTTC.

To note about this clonotype: A much larger clonotype is one base distant, so this may be a read error. The chain employs TRBV29-1 and TRBJ1-4, with D uncertain. This CDR3 is built from 13 residues. Trimming pared 4 bases from V and 7 bases from J, leaving 13 bases between. CDR1 SQVTM and CDR2 ANQGSEA come from the germline V gene. The CDR3: CSVADPASEKLFF. The CDR3 DNA follows: TGCAGCGTTGCAGACCCGGCTAGTGAAAAACTGTTTTTT.

The rearrangement uses TRBV9 and TRBJ1-1; D unclear. Germline-derived CDR1 and CDR2 are SGDLS and YYNGEE. This CDR3 is 13 amino acids long. Deletions cut 3 bases from V and 3 bases from J, with 9 bases between. CDR3 DNA sequence: TGTGCCAGCAGCGCGGGAAAGGACACTGAAGCTTTCTTT. Protein: CASSAGKDTEAFF.

A few counts support this clonotype. V usage is TRBV9 and J usage is TRBJ2-7; perhaps TRBD1 as D (6 bases). V was clipped by 7 bases and J by 4 bases, with 18 bases between them. Germline loops: CDR1 SGDLS, CDR2 YYNGEE. The CDR3 spans 14 residues. The CDR3 DNA reads TGTGCCAGCTCACCACCTGGAACAGGGTACGAGCAGTACTTC. Translation: CASSPPGTGYEQYF. The full variable domain, completed using reference TRBV9 and TRBJ2-7, is DSGVTQTPKHLITATGQRVTLRCSPRSGDLSVYWYQQSLDQGLQFLIQYYNGEERAKGNILERFSAQQFPDLHSELNLSSLELGDSALYFCASSPPGTGYEQYFGPGTRLTVT.